This T cell receptor (beta chain) appears in the sequencing data of a study of blood T cell repertoires in COVID-19. The repertoire was sequenced with immunoSEQ multiplex PCR; TCRdb's copy has only in-frame clones and lacks some. The sample holds 250,000 or so clones, 70% to 90% seen once. The sequence was collected from a woman aged 45 to 65 who had recovered from COVID-19. Material for sequencing was PBMCs or T cells enriched from blood (not recorded which).

The chain's CDR3 is CASSHTVGNTGELFF. The CDR3 coding sequence is TGTGCCAGCAGCCATACAGTGGGTAACACCGGGGAGCTGTTTTTT. The chain employs TRBV14 and TRBJ2-2; D unresolved. CDR3 length equals 15 residues. Trimming took 3 bases from V and 2 from J, leaving 10 bases between them. Germline assignment: CDR1 SGHDN and CDR2 FVKESK.